This T cell receptor (beta chain) was observed in a study of spatial heterogeneity in lung cancer. A few counts support this clonotype. Time point meaning: sample taken at primary tumor resection. This CDR3 region has 14 residues. CDR1 and CDR2 (germline): MDHEN, SYDVKM. Trimming took 7 bases from V and 4 from J, leaving 13 bases between them. TCRdb reprocessed the 5' RACE reads via MiXCR and lists one record per CDR3 protein. The sample lists about 38,000 distinct CDR3 sequences; 7.5% were seen once. The chain employs TRBV28 and TRBJ2-2; perhaps TRBD1 as D (5 bases). Sequencing was performed on PBMCs, taken at surgery. This receptor was obtained from a male donor with early-stage non-small cell lung cancer. This chain's CDR3 is CASMPQATTGELFF. The CDR3 DNA reads TGTGCCAGCATGCCACAGGCAACCACCGGGGAGCTGTTTTTT.